This T cell receptor beta chain was documented in a study of Graves' ophthalmopathy and Graves' hyperthyroidism. V lost 2 bases and J lost 2, with 21 bases in between. This CDR3 spans 18 amino acids. In germline, CDR1 is SGHAT, CDR2 FQDESV (reference sequence). This clonotype was found many times. Amplification of the TCR beta CDR3 regions used RNA transcripts (as template). First-round RT-PCR with HTBI primers preceded a second-round multiplex PCR. MiXCR was run by TCRdb on the multiplex PCR reads, yielding one entry per CDR3 protein. The sample lists under 350,000 distinct CDR3 sequences; roughly a sixth were seen once.

The clonotype was recovered from an adult man with Graves' ophthalmopathy. The V and J genes are TRBV11-1 and TRBJ1-1, with D possibly being TRBD1 (6 bases). Input material: peripheral blood. CDR3 sequence: CASSLSWRTAGHNTEAFF. CDR3 nucleotides: TGTGCCAGCAGCTTAAGTTGGAGGACAGCTGGACACAACACTGAAGCTTTCTTT.